This TCR beta chain was identified during a study of early T cells in non-severe SARS-CoV-2 infection. About the research overall: The chains were unpaired, and the sequenced material was bulk RNA from unsorted whole blood.

The table lists this clonotype with many counts. Individual cDNA molecules received unique molecular identifiers. TCRdb itself ran the 5' RACE reads through MiXCR, one entry per CDR3 protein. The sample lists roughly 28,000 distinct CDR3 sequences, 5.1% occurring once. This CDR3 is built from 12 residues. Germline V lookup: CDR1 DFQATT, CDR2 SNEGSKA (reference sequence). The chain is built from TRBV20-1 and TRBJ1-1; possibly TRBD1 for D (5 bases). The receptor was isolated from an adult who was a healthcare worker with PCR-confirmed SARS-CoV-2 infection or an uninfected control (not recorded which). Sequencing was done on a sample of whole blood. The CDR3 nucleotides are TGCACGGTGTTGGGGGTAGGGACTGAAGCTTTCTTT. Amino acid sequence: CTVLGVGTEAFF.